This T cell receptor beta chain was documented in a study of T cell repertoires in cytomegalovirus infection (dated by TCRdb to the late 2010s). For the wider study: Because public TCR beta signatures pointed to carriage of CMV infection together with the matching HLA type, the HLA type of each donor mattered for the analysis.

The investigation overall reported the following: In the ex vivo response, HLA-C-restricted CMV-specific TCR beta clonotypes were dominant, and in two of eight donors the single most frequent clonotype came from this HLA-C-restricted group. In both this cohort and an independent cohort of under 450 donors, the cumulative frequency of public TCR beta family members distinguished carriers of CMV infection plus the relevant HLA type.

These reads were obtained on an Illumina HiSeq 1500. In-frame beta chains were kept once TCRdb had trimmed the public reads at Q25 with fastp and called clones with MiXCR. A single entry per CDR3 protein holds the most common genes and DNA from its merged rows. Counted in this sample were 300,000 to 450,000 distinct CDR3 sequences; around a sixth of them appeared once. The ten most abundant clones make up 7.5% to 9.5% of the sample. At least ten counts were recorded for this clonotype. Its target antigen remains unknown. Base qualities were left out, and no much larger clone turns up one base away. What was sequenced was PBMCs. This receptor was taken from a human donor in good health (CMV status not recorded). Some clones in this sample may be carry-over from other donors' samples.

The CDR3 in this case is CASSPNRAGHEQYF. The bases read TGTGCCAGCAGCCCGAATCGTGCGGGGCACGAGCAGTACTTC. The V and J genes are TRBV7-2 and TRBJ2-7; TRBD2 might be the D gene, on 6 matching bases. The CDR3 spans 14 residues, from the cysteine through the phenylalanine. Of all the DNA, just the CDR3 is kept, 42 bases in frame from base 1. V is pared back by 5 bases and J by 5 bases, with 16 bases lying between the germline termini. The germline V gene specifies SGHTA as CDR1 and FQGNSA as CDR2.